The sequence of this T cell receptor (beta chain) was determined in a study of blood T cell repertoires in COVID-19. Clones were sequenced by immunoSEQ multiplex PCR, and TCRdb holds only the in-frame ones, with some missing. The sample gives about 200,000 clones, over 80% of which show up once; approximately 0.99% is in the top ten. This TCR was recovered from a man aged 55 to 70 with COVID-19, enrolled during active disease. Source material: peripheral blood.

CDR3 bases: TGTGCCAGCAGCACGCAGGGAGGGACTGAAGCTTTCTTT. This encodes CASSTQGGTEAFF. The chain recombines TRBV14 with TRBJ1-1, with D possibly TRBD1 on 5 matching bases. Germline V gives CDR1 SGHDN, CDR2 FVKESK. The CDR3 loop spans 13 amino acids. Trimming stripped 5 bases from V and 5 bases from J, with 12 bases between.